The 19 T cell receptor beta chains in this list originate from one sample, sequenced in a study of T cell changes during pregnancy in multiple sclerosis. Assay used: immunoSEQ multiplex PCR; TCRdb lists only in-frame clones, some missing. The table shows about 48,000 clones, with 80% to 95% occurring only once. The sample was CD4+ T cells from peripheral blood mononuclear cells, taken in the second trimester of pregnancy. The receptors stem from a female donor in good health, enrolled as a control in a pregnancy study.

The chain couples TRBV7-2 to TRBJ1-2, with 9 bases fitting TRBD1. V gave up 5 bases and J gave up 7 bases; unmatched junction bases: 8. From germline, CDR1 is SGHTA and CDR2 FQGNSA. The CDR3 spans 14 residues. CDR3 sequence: CASSPPATGGGYTF. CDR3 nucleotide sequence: TGTGCCAGCAGCCCCCCGGCGACAGGGGGTGGCTACACCTTC.

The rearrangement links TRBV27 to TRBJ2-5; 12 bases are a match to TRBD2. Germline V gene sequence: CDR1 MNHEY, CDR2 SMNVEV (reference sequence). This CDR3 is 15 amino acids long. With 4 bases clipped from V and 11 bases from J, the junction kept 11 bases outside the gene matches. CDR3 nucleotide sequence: TGTGCCAGCAGTTCCCGGACTAGCGGGAACGTTCAGCAGTACTTC. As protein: CASSSRTSGNVQQYF.

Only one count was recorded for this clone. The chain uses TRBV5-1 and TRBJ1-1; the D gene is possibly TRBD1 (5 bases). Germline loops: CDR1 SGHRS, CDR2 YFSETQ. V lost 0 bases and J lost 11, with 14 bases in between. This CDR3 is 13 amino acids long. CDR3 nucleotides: TGCGCCAGCAGCTTGGCGGGCTGGGGGGGGGCTTTCTTT. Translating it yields CASSLAGWGGAFF.

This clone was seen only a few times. The DNA for the CDR3 is TGTGCCATCAGTGAGACAGAGCGGGAGGGGGATGAGCAGTTCTTC. This codes for CAISETEREGDEQFF. The rearrangement uses TRBV10-3 and TRBJ2-1; 10 positions match TRBD2. The CDR3 runs 15 residues. Germline V gives CDR1 ENHRY, CDR2 SYGVKD. J was trimmed by 8 bases and V by 2 bases; bases with no gene match: 6.

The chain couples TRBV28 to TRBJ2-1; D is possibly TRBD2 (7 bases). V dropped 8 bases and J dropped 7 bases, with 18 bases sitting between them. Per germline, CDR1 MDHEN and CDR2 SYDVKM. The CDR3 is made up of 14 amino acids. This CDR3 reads CASVPGGRGNEQFF. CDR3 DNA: TGTGCCAGCGTCCCGGGGGGCCGAGGGAATGAGCAGTTCTTC.

CDR3 loop: CASSYSPAGIKEAQYF. CDR3 coding DNA: TGTGCCAGCAGTTACTCGCCCGCCGGGATAAAGGAGGCCCAGTACTTC. The V gene is TRBV6-5, the J gene TRBJ2-5; the D gene is possibly TRBD2 (5 bases). CDR3 length: 16 residues. Trimming removed 0 bases from V and 9 bases from J, with 20 bases in between. CDR1 MNHEY and CDR2 SVGAGI come from the germline V gene.

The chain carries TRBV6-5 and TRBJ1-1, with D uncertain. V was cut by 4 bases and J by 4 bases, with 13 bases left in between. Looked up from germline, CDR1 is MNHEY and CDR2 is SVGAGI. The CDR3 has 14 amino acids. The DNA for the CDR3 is TGTGCCAGCAGTTCCTCCTCGGGAGGCACTGAAGCTTTCTTT. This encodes CASSSSSGGTEAFF.

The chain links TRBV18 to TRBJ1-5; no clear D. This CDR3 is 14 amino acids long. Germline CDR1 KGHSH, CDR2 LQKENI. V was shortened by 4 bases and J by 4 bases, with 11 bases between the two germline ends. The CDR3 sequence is CASSLGGLNQPQHF. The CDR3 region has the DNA TGTGCCAGCTCACTGGGTGGGCTGAATCAGCCCCAGCATTTT.

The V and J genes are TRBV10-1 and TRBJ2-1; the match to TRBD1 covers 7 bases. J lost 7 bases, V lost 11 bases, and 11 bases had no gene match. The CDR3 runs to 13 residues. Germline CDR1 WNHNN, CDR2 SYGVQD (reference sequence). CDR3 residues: CASSTGIENEQFF. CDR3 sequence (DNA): TGCGCCTCTTCGACAGGGATTGAAAATGAGCAGTTCTTC.

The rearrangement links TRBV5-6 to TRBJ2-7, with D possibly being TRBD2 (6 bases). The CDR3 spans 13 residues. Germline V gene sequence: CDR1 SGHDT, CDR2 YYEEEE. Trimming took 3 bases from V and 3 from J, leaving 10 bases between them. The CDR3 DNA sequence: TGTGCCAGCAGCTGGGGCGGGATCTACGAGCAGTACTTC. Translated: CASSWGGIYEQYF.

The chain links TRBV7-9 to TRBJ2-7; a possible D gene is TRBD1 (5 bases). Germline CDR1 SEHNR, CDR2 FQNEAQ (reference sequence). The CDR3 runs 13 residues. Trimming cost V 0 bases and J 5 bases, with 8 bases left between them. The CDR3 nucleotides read TGTGCCAGCAGCTTAGCAGTAGGGGACGAGCAGTACTTC. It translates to CASSLAVGDEQYF. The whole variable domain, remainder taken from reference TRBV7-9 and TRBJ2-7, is DTGVSQNPRHKITKRGQNVTFRCDPISEHNRLYWYRQTLGQGPEFLTYFQNEAQLEKSRLLSDRFSAERPKGSFSTLEIQRTEQGDSAMYLCASSLAVGDEQYFGPGTRLTVT.

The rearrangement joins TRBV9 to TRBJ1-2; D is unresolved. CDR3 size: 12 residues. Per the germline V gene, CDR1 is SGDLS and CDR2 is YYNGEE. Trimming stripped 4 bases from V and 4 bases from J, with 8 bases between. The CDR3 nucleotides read TGTGCCAGCAGCCCCGCGGGCTATGGCTACACCTTC. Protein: CASSPAGYGYTF.

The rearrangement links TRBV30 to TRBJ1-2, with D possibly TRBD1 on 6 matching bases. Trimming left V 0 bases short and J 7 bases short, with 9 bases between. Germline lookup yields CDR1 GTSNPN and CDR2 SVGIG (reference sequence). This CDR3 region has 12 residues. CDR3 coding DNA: TGTGCCTGGAGTGTAGCAGGGGTTGGCTACACCTTC. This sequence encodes CAWSVAGVGYTF.

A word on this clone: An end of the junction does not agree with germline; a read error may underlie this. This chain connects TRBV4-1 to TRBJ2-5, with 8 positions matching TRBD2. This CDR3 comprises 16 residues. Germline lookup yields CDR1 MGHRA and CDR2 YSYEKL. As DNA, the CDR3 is TGCGCCAGCACCCAAGGTTTGCCGGGGGGGCAAGAGACCCAGTACTTC. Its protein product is CASTQGLPGGQETQYF.

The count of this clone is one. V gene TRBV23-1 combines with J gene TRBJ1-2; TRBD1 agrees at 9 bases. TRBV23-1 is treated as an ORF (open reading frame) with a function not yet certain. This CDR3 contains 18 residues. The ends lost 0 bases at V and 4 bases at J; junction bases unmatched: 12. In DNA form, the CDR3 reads TGCGCCAGCAGTCAATCGAAGGGGGACAGGGCCTCTAGCTATGGCTACACCTTC. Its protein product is CASSQSKGDRASSYGYTF.

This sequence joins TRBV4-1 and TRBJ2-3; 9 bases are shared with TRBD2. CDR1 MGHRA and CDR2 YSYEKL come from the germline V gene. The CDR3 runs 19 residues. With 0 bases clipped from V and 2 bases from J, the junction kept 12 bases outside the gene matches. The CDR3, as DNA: TGCGCCAGCAGCCAAGAACCTAGCGGGGCCCGATCTGCCACAGATACGCAGTATTTT. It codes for CASSQEPSGARSATDTQYF.

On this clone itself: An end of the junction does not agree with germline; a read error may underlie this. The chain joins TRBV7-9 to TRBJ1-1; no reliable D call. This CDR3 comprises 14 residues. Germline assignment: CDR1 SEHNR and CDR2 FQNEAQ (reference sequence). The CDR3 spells CASSLEPPPTETFF. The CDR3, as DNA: TGTGCCAGCAGCTTAGAACCTCCCCCCACTGAAACTTTCTTT.

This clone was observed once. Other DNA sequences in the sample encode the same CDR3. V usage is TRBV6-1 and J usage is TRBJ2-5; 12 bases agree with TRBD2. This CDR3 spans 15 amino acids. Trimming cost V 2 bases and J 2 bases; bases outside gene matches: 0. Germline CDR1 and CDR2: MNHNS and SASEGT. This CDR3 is CASSELAGGQETQYF. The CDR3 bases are TGTGCCAGCAGTGAACTAGCGGGGGGGCAAGAGACCCAGTACTTC.

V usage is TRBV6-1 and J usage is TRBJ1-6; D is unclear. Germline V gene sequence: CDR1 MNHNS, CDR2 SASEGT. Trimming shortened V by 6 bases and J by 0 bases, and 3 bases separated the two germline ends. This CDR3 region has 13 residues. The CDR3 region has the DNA TGTGCCAGCAGGAGCTCCTATAATTCACCCCTCCACTTT. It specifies CASRSSYNSPLHF.